Each of the 30 T cell receptor beta chains below was sequenced from the same sample in a study of T cells in Graves' hyperthyroidism and ophthalmopathy. Template material for amplifying TCR beta CDR3 regions consisted of RNA transcripts. HTBI primers drove first-round RT-PCR of the TCR CDR3. In TCRdb, the multiplex PCR reads were re-called with MiXCR into one record per CDR3 protein. The table lists over 150,000 distinct CDR3 sequences, roughly a sixth of them singletons. The specimen sequenced was blood. Receptor source: a woman aged 45 to 65 with Graves' hyperthyroidism.

This clonotype occurred many times. The chain is built from TRBV2 and TRBJ1-5; D ambiguous. The V and J ends lost 4 bases and 2 bases respectively, with 9 bases between them. The germline CDR1 and CDR2 sequences are SNHLY and FYNNEI. CDR3 length: 14 residues. This CDR3 reads CASSGSRRNQPQHF. The CDR3 DNA reads as TGTGCCAGCAGTGGGAGCAGGCGCAATCAGCCCCAGCATTTT.

This chain links TRBV11-2 with TRBJ2-5; D is undetermined. The CDR3 spans 11 residues. In germline, CDR1 is SGHAT, CDR2 FQNNGV. Trimming left V 5 bases short and J 5 bases short, with 6 bases between. CDR3 sequence (DNA): TGTGCCAGCAGCCCCGTGGAGACCCAGTACTTC. This encodes CASSPVETQYF.

The chain couples TRBV29-1 to TRBJ2-1; D gene uncertain. Germline CDR1 is SQVTM and CDR2 is ANQGSEA. V shed 3 bases and J shed 5 bases, with 14 bases lying between them. CDR3 length: 14 residues. The CDR3 DNA reads as TGCAGCGTTGAGGTCACGGGTACTAACAATGAGCAGTTCTTC. As protein: CSVEVTGTNNEQFF.

The chain couples TRBV30 to TRBJ2-7; 8 bases match TRBD1. After removal of 1 base from V and 6 bases from J, the junction contained 8 bases not matched to a gene. This CDR3 is built from 14 residues. Per the germline V gene, CDR1 is GTSNPN and CDR2 is SVGIG (reference sequence). The CDR3 bases are TGTGCCTGGAGTGGACAGGGGATAATTCTCGAGCAGTACTTC. Residues: CAWSGQGIILEQYF.

The table lists this clonotype with many counts. V usage is TRBV29-1 and J usage is TRBJ2-3; 7 nucleotides line up with TRBD1. J was trimmed by 2 bases and V by 5 bases; bases with no gene match: 13. Germline V gene lookup returns CDR1 SQVTM and CDR2 ANQGSEA. This CDR3 is built from 16 residues. CDR3 nucleotides: TGCAGCGTTAAGGGCGGTGAGACAGGGCACACAGATACGCAGTATTTT. It translates to CSVKGGETGHTDTQYF.

This chain joins TRBV9 and TRBJ2-5; 10 bases agree with TRBD1. The CDR3 runs 17 residues. After removal of 0 bases from V and 6 bases from J, the junction contained 11 bases not matched to a gene. The V gene's germline CDR1 is SGDLS and CDR2 YYNGEE. The chain's CDR3 is CASSVEARTGGSQTQYF. The CDR3 bases are TGTGCCAGCAGCGTAGAGGCCCGGACAGGGGGATCCCAGACCCAGTACTTC.

Concerning this clonotype: A single base separates this from a much larger clone, so it may be a read error. The rearrangement joins TRBV11-2 to TRBJ1-1; 7 positions match TRBD1. The CDR3 totals 14 residues. The germline CDR1 and CDR2 sequences are SGHAT and FQNNGV. CDR3 bases: TGTGCCAGCTCACCAGCAGGGGGGGAGGCTGAAGCTTTATTT. It yields the protein CASSPAGGEAEALF.

The sample holds a few counts of this clonotype. The chain couples TRBV18 to TRBJ2-5; 12 nucleotides agree with TRBD2. This CDR3 has 16 amino acids. The V gene end was trimmed by 2 bases and the J gene end by 4 bases; junction bases not matched to a gene: 5. Per germline, CDR1 KGHSH and CDR2 LQKENI. CDR3 region: CASSPSTSGRGETQYF. CDR3 sequence (DNA): TGTGCCAGCTCACCATCGACTAGCGGGAGAGGAGAGACCCAGTACTTC. Full variable domain (rest looked up from reference TRBV18 and TRBJ2-5): NAGVMQNPRHLVRRRGQEARLRCSPMKGHSHVYWYRQLPEEGLKFMVYLQKENIIDESGMPKERFSAEFPKEGPSILRIQQVVRGDSAAYFCASSPSTSGRGETQYFGPGTRLLVL.

A few counts support this clonotype. The chain joins TRBV28 to TRBJ1-6; D is unclear. V lost 6 bases to trimming and J lost 0 bases, with 18 bases between them. CDR1 and CDR2 (germline): MDHEN, SYDVKM. The CDR3 extends over 18 amino acids. The CDR3 region has the DNA TGTGCCAGCAGGGGTGGACGCGGGCATAGCTCCTATAATTCACCCCTCCACTTT. It translates to CASRGGRGHSSYNSPLHF.

This clonotype was counted at least ten times. The gene calls are TRBV28 and TRBJ1-2, with 7 bases that match TRBD1. J gave up 2 bases and V 3 bases, and 3 bases lay outside the gene matches. Germline loops: CDR1 MDHEN, CDR2 SYDVKM. The CDR3 length is 14 residues. The CDR3 here is CASSFLDRNYGYTF. The CDR3 region has the DNA TGTGCCAGCAGTTTTTTGGACAGGAACTATGGCTACACCTTC.

This clonotype occurred a few times. This sequence joins TRBV3-1 and TRBJ1-2, with D perhaps matching TRBD1 (5 bases). CDR1 LGHDT and CDR2 YNNKEL come from the germline V gene (reference sequence). V was shortened by 4 bases and J by 1 base, with 19 bases between the two germline ends. There are 17 residues in the CDR3. CDR3 nucleotide sequence: TGTGCCAGCAGCCCCCGGGGTCGCGACAGAAGTAACTATGGCTACACCTTC. Its protein product is CASSPRGRDRSNYGYTF. Supplemented by reference TRBV3-1 and TRBJ1-2, the full variable domain reads DTAVSQTPKYLVTQMGNDKSIKCEQNLGHDTMYWYKQDSKKFLKIMFSYNNKELIINETVPNRFSPKSPDKAHLNLHINSLELGDSAVYFCASSPRGRDRSNYGYTFGSGTRLTVV.

The V and J genes are TRBV5-1 and TRBJ2-7; TRBD1 agrees at 8 bases. In germline, CDR1 is SGHRS, CDR2 YFSETQ. The CDR3 is made up of 15 amino acids. Trimming at V came to 0 bases and at J to 2 bases, leaving 4 bases not matched to a gene. CDR3 in DNA: TGCGCCAGCAGCTTGGCTGGACAGGGCCCCTACGAGCAGTACTTC. It codes for CASSLAGQGPYEQYF.

The sample holds many counts of this clonotype. This rearrangement joins TRBV25-1 to TRBJ2-1, with D possibly matching TRBD2 (6 bases). V was clipped by 0 bases and J by 9 bases, with 15 bases between them. The germline V gene has CDR1 MGHDK and CDR2 SYGVNS. The CDR3 contains 15 residues. The CDR3 region has the DNA TGTGCCAGCAGTGAATATGGCCGGGACTCCGGTGAGCAGTTCTTC. Its protein is CASSEYGRDSGEQFF.

This clonotype was picked up a small number of times. The chain joins TRBV5-1 to TRBJ2-3; D is possibly TRBD2 (5 bases). The CDR3 consists of 15 residues. From germline, CDR1 is SGHRS and CDR2 YFSETQ. The V and J ends lost 0 bases and 0 bases respectively, with 8 bases between them. The CDR3, as DNA: TGCGCCAGCAGCTTGGCCGGGGATAGCACAGATACGCAGTATTTT. It specifies CASSLAGDSTDTQYF.

There are many counts of this clonotype. This chain joins TRBV2 and TRBJ1-1; D remains ambiguous. CDR3 length equals 13 residues. Germline loops: CDR1 SNHLY, CDR2 FYNNEI. Trimming left V 3 bases short and J 3 bases short, with 8 bases between. The CDR3 protein is CASSELEDTEAFF. The DNA for the CDR3 is TGTGCCAGCAGTGAGTTGGAGGACACTGAAGCTTTCTTT.

This clonotype has a handful of counts. This chain links TRBV12-3 or TRBV12-4 with TRBJ2-1; D possibly corresponds to TRBD2 (5 bases). This CDR3 is built from 18 residues. V was pared by 2 bases and J by 0 bases, with 17 bases between. The CDR3 protein is CASSLRASGVSSYNEQFF. The CDR3, as DNA: TGTGCCAGCAGTTTACGGGCCAGCGGAGTTAGCTCCTACAATGAGCAGTTCTTC.

The CDR3 is CSASRQGAYEQYF. The CDR3, as DNA: TGCAGCGCCAGTCGGCAGGGGGCCTACGAGCAGTACTTC. V usage is TRBV29-1 and J usage is TRBJ2-7; the match to TRBD1 covers 7 bases. Unmatched junction bases numbered 8, after V lost 7 bases and J lost 2 bases. Germline V gene sequence: CDR1 SQVTM, CDR2 ANQGSEA. CDR3 length equals 13 residues.

This clonotype was counted ten times or more. This sequence joins TRBV7-9 and TRBJ2-1, with 9 bases aligning to TRBD2. Per germline, CDR1 SEHNR and CDR2 FQNEAQ (reference sequence). The CDR3 contains 16 residues. Trimming took 6 bases from V and 2 from J; bases not matched to a gene: 8. In DNA, the CDR3 is TGTGCCAGCAGATCGCGGACTAGCGAGGCCTACAATGAGCAGTTCTTC. It yields the protein CASRSRTSEAYNEQFF.

This clonotype was detected ten times or more. This chain links TRBV5-1 with TRBJ1-5; D remains ambiguous. Germline V lookup: CDR1 SGHRS, CDR2 YFSETQ. V lost 1 base and J lost 1, with 9 bases in between. The CDR3 runs to 15 residues. The CDR3 spells CASSLNGRSNQPQHF. CDR3 DNA: TGCGCCAGCAGCTTGAACGGTAGGAGCAATCAGCCCCAGCATTTT.

In its sample, this clonotype was seen many times. This chain connects TRBV11-3 to TRBJ2-3; 9 nucleotides match TRBD2. This CDR3 comprises 15 residues. Germline V gene sequence: CDR1 SGHNT, CDR2 YENEEA. V shed 3 bases and J 0 bases; nucleotides not matched to a gene: 1. CDR3 sequence: CASSLREGSTDTQYF. In DNA, the CDR3 is TGTGCCAGCAGCTTGCGGGAGGGTAGCACAGATACGCAGTATTTT.

This clonotype was seen many times. V and J are TRBV28 and TRBJ2-7; TRBD1 agrees at 10 bases. V gave up 5 bases and J gave up 4 bases; unmatched junction bases: 14. The germline V gene has CDR1 MDHEN and CDR2 SYDVKM. The CDR3 runs to 17 residues. As DNA, the CDR3 is TGTGCCAGCAGTCGGGCCGGGGCGGGACAGGGGCCGTACGAGCAGTACTTC. Translation: CASSRAGAGQGPYEQYF.

This clonotype was seen at least ten times. The chain is built from TRBV11-2 and TRBJ2-7; the D is unclear. The CDR3 runs 13 residues. CDR1 and CDR2 (germline): SGHAT, FQNNGV. V shed 0 bases and J shed 7 bases, with 10 bases lying between them. CDR3: CASSLDRLGEQYF. The CDR3, as DNA: TGTGCCAGCAGCTTAGATCGTTTAGGGGAGCAGTACTTC.

In this sample, this clonotype turned up many times. The rearrangement links TRBV29-1 to TRBJ2-1, with TRBD2 identical over 15 bases. This CDR3 has 16 amino acids. V shed 4 bases and J 7 bases; nucleotides not matched to a gene: 8. Germline V CDR1 and CDR2: SQVTM, ANQGSEA. Here the CDR3 DNA reads TGCAGCGTTGTAGGAGGGACTAGCGGGAGGTGGAATGAGCAGTTCTTC. This codes for CSVVGGTSGRWNEQFF.

The chain uses TRBV19 and TRBJ2-1; 10 positions agree with TRBD1. The germline V gene has CDR1 LNHDA and CDR2 SQIVND (reference sequence). The CDR3 has 14 residues. The ends lost 7 bases at V and 7 bases at J; junction bases unmatched: 7. As DNA, the CDR3 is TGTGCCAGTAAACCGGGACAGGGGAGAAATGAGCAGTTCTTC. Amino acids: CASKPGQGRNEQFF. Complete variable domain (other parts from reference TRBV19 and TRBJ2-1): DGGITQSPKYLFRKEGQNVTLSCEQNLNHDAMYWYRQDPGQGLRLIYYSQIVNDFQKGDIAEGYSVSREKKESFPLTVTSAQKNPTAFYLCASKPGQGRNEQFFGPGTRLTVL.

This clonotype has at least ten counts. The genes are TRBV2 and TRBJ1-2; D is unclear. Trimming cost V 2 bases and J 5 bases, with 9 bases left between them. From germline, CDR1 is SNHLY and CDR2 FYNNEI. This CDR3 is built from 13 residues. The CDR3 is CASSERVTYGYTF. Written as DNA, the CDR3 is TGTGCCAGCAGTGAAAGGGTGACATATGGCTACACCTTC.

The chain joins TRBV7-9 to TRBJ1-6; 10 nucleotides align to TRBD1. From germline, CDR1 is SEHNR and CDR2 FQNEAQ (reference sequence). The CDR3 covers 21 residues. The V segment lost 5 bases and the J segment 0 bases; nucleotides outside the gene matches: 16. The CDR3 sequence is CASSHGTPGTGELSYNSPLHF. CDR3 sequence (DNA): TGTGCCAGCAGCCACGGCACCCCCGGGACAGGGGAACTCTCCTATAATTCACCCCTCCACTTT. The whole variable domain, filled in from reference TRBV7-9 and TRBJ1-6, reads DTGVSQNPRHKITKRGQNVTFRCDPISEHNRLYWYRQTLGQGPEFLTYFQNEAQLEKSRLLSDRFSAERPKGSFSTLEIQRTEQGDSAMYLCASSHGTPGTGELSYNSPLHFGNGTRLTVT.

This clonotype was detected a few times. The chain carries TRBV6-5 and TRBJ1-1; 7 positions match TRBD1. V shed 2 bases and J 5 bases; nucleotides not matched to a gene: 8. The CDR3 is made up of 15 amino acids. From germline, CDR1 is MNHEY and CDR2 SVGAGI. The CDR3 is CASSYTTGLGTEAFF. CDR3 nucleotide sequence: TGTGCCAGCAGTTACACGACAGGGTTAGGGACTGAAGCTTTCTTT.

The chain joins TRBV18 to TRBJ2-7, with D possibly being TRBD2 (5 bases). V gave up 6 bases and J gave up 3 bases, with 18 bases separating them. Germline CDR1 is KGHSH and CDR2 is LQKENI. The CDR3 covers 15 residues. The CDR3 sequence: CASSLIQDLGYEQYF. Written as DNA, the CDR3 is TGTGCCAGCTCCCTCATTCAGGACTTGGGCTACGAGCAGTACTTC.

The chain employs TRBV3-1 and TRBJ2-4; no reliable D call. This CDR3 comprises 12 residues. Germline CDR1 reads LGHDT; CDR2 reads YNNKEL (reference sequence). Trimming shortened V by 3 bases and J by 1 base, and 1 base separated the two germline ends. CDR3 in amino acids: CASSHAKNIQYF. The DNA for the CDR3 is TGTGCCAGCAGCCACGCCAAAAACATTCAGTACTTC.

The V gene is TRBV7-8, the J gene TRBJ1-1; 8 bases match TRBD1. The CDR3 extends over 14 amino acids. The J segment lost 6 bases and the V segment lost 6 bases, leaving 9 bases of the junction unmatched. Per germline, CDR1 SGHVS and CDR2 FQNEAQ. CDR3 residues: CASSPQGARAEAFF. DNA of the CDR3: TGTGCCAGCAGTCCCCAGGGGGCCCGCGCTGAAGCTTTCTTT.